This TCR beta chain was observed in a study of vaccination effects on CD4 cells after COVID-19. The CDR3 runs to 15 residues. Trimming cost V 6 bases and J 2 bases; bases outside gene matches: 5. Germline loops: CDR1 LNHDA, CDR2 SQIVND (reference sequence). Produced via immunoSEQ multiplex PCR; TCRdb's table is partial and in-frame only. The repertoire holds roughly 23,000 clones, with 65% to 80% as singletons. A word on this clone: Its antigen is unknown.

Before sequencing took place, the ViraFEST assay used viral peptide pools to expand antigen-specific CD4+ T cells. Subsequent to a culture period of approximately 11 days, CD4+ T cells were isolated. Each participant was administered two doses of either the BNT162b2 or the mRNA-1273 vaccine. PBMC were cultured at around 2 million per well with roughly 9.7 IU/ml IL-2 and around 9 ug/ml peptides. On day 3 and again on day 7, half the medium was replaced with IL-2 medium. The clonotype was recovered from a human donor who received a COVID-19 vaccine. The chain employs TRBV19 and TRBJ2-7, with 12 nucleotides matching TRBD2. This material consisted of CD4+ T cells from PBMCs cultured with HCoV-NL63 spike peptides, taken after COVID-19 vaccination. The CDR3 nucleotides are TGTGCCAGTAGGACTAGCGGGAGTCCCCCCTACGAGCAGTACTTC. The encoded protein is CASRTSGSPPYEQYF.